The present T cell receptor beta chain was sequenced within a study of blood T cells in healthy people across ages (dated by TCRdb to the mid-2010s). Study-level background: In model experiments, roughly one uniquely barcoded TCR beta cDNA molecule per two T cells was captured by template switching. For two donors (one aged 18 to 30 and one aged 80 or older), the study analyzed two additional independent replicas of 1 million unique cDNA reads from the same blood draw. To avoid experimental bias, donors of different ages were spread randomly across the sequencing lanes. To track age-related changes in TCR beta repertoire diversity, the study relied on deep sequencing normalized with unique cDNA molecular identifiers. The donors were split into four age groups: young (average approximately 16 years), middle-aged (about 40), aged (62) and long-lived (roughly 86).

The donors were about 40 Caucasian individuals from Russia, aged roughly 6 to 100 years, who were systemically healthy. Around 10 milliliters of peripheral blood were collected from each donor into EDTA-treated Vacutainer tubes. PBMCs were isolated by Ficoll-Paque density-gradient centrifugation, with at least 6 million obtained per sample. Total RNA, at least 5 micrograms per sample, was extracted from PBMCs with Trizol reagent. For every donor, an aliquot of PBMCs went through flow cytometry to measure the percentages of naive CD45RAhigh/CD27high T cells. The library was obtained by 5' RACE. Sequencing relied on an Illumina HiSeq 2500. A second 7 to 11 cycle PCR used a sample-barcoded 5' primer and a J-beta primer mix. A unique molecular identifier was introduced onto each TCR beta cDNA molecule by a template-switch 5' adaptor carrying 12 random nucleotides. Each sample yielded at least 2.5 million CDR3-containing paired-end reads. The Mint cDNA synthesis kit, primed by a TRBC-specific oligonucleotide, was used to synthesize first-strand cDNA from all RNA. All cDNA was treated with uracil-DNA glycosylase and then went through a first 18-cycle PCR with the universal primers M1SS and BC2_uni_R. In the source study's methods: For normalization, 1 million high-quality reads, each with a distinct molecular identifier, were randomly selected from each sample. Instead of being binned into consensus sequences, reads with shared molecular identifiers were discarded. MiTCR, set to a Q25 quality threshold and the strictest error-elimination algorithm, was used for CDR3 identification, clonotype clustering and error correction. A nonparametric unseen species model with Euler transformation was used to estimate lower-bound total TCR beta diversity. TCRdb reprocessing: public reads trimmed at Q25 with fastp, clones called with MiXCR, in-frame beta chains kept. All rows with the same CDR3 protein become a single entry with the most common DNA and genes. The V and J calls and clone size are TCRdb's, not the authors'. The sample yields hundreds of thousands of distinct CDR3 sequences; 47% were counted once. The ten largest clones capture 20% to 25% of the sample.

Worth noting for this clonotype: Its antigen target is currently unknown. One base away there is no much larger clone; base qualities are not given.

Broad study findings and their caveats: Compared with the aged group, the long-lived group had more naive CD4+ T cells, fewer expanded clones and increased TCR diversity, suggesting age selection. Observed TCR beta diversity correlated strongly with the percentage of naive T cells measured by flow cytometry. Conclusive comparison of naive and antigen-experienced compartments was prevented by the profiling of bulk unsorted PBMCs. Because donor CMV infection status was unknown, age-related changes in expanded clonotypes were potentially confounded. Estimates of total diversity based on one million sequenced T cells were regarded as lower bounds and as underestimates. Observed TCR beta diversity per million T cells fell roughly linearly with age, and a significant reduction was already apparent by age around 36.

Via the germline V gene, CDR1 is SGHDN and CDR2 FVKESK. There are 14 amino acids in the CDR3, from cysteine to phenylalanine inclusive. Only the CDR3 region is kept as DNA, spanning 42 bases read in frame from base 1. The sequence derives from a man older than 75 in good health. In this chain, TRBV14 is recombined with TRBJ2-1; perhaps TRBD2 is the D gene, with 5 bases matching. The J call may be incorrect, as the DNA end agrees better with TRBJ2-7. The sample consisted of blood. The nucleotide sequence is given as TGTGCCAGCAGCCAAATTCGAGGGCGCAACGAGCAGTACTTC. It translates to CASSQIRGRNEQYF.